This T cell receptor beta chain was captured by sequencing in a study of shared clonotypes between healthy human individuals. For this clone: No antigen is known for it.

Using immunoSEQ multiplex PCR, the repertoire was profiled, and TCRdb retains in-frame clones only, with some absent. The repertoire consists of about 820,000 clones, with 92% occurring once and the leading ten covering 24%. Naive CD8 cells were CD45RO-negative, positively selected for CCR7, excluding terminally differentiated effector memory CD45RA+ cells. Study-wide results and caveats: The sampled material consisted only of blood, and tissue repertoires are likely to differ.

The TCR was taken from a man aged 30-40 years in good health. Input material: naive CD8+ T cells sorted from blood.

CDR3: CASSLTGRNTEAFF. CDR3 nucleotides: TGTGCCAGCAGCTTGACAGGGCGGAACACTGAAGCTTTCTTT. This chain links TRBV6-5 with TRBJ1-1; 7 bases match TRBD1. The CDR3 runs to 14 residues. The germline V gene has CDR1 MNHEY and CDR2 SVGAGI. Trimming at V came to 6 bases and at J to 1 base, leaving 5 bases not matched to a gene.